Listed below are T cell receptor beta chains from one sample, sequenced in a study of cytomegalovirus exposure and HLA in healthy donors. The protocol was immunoSEQ multiplex PCR, while the TCRdb copy is restricted to in-frame clones and leaves out a portion. The sample holds 150,000 to 200,000 clones; roughly 85% are singletons and the top ten take 0.69%. The sequenced sample consisted of PBMCs. These TCRs come from a middle-aged woman in good health and CMV-seronegative. Both conserved end residues are part of each CDR3. The order of the fields is clone size, V gene, J gene, D gene, CDR3 DNA, CDR3 protein. A D gene is named only where the DNA matches it firmly. Clone size is shown for a subset of rows, as once, few, many or a class of expanded clone.

abundance: few
v_gene: TRBV10-3
j_gene: TRBJ2-2
d_gene: NA
CDR3nt: TGTGCCATCAGTGAACAGGGGAACACCGGGGAGCTGTTTTTT
CDR3aa: CAISEQGNTGELFF

abundance: many
v_gene: TRBV4-1
j_gene: TRBJ1-1
d_gene: NA
CDR3nt: TGCGCCAGCAGCCAAGATTCCAGGGGTAAGACTGAAGCTTTCTTT
CDR3aa: CASSQDSRGKTEAFF

abundance: NA
v_gene: TRBV2
j_gene: TRBJ2-3
d_gene: NA
CDR3nt: TGTGCCAGCAGTGGCACGGGGGTTGGCACAGATACGCAGTATTTT
CDR3aa: CASSGTGVGTDTQYF

abundance: NA
v_gene: TRBV7-2
j_gene: TRBJ1-1
d_gene: NA
CDR3nt: TGTGCCAGCAGCTTCACGGGAGGGAACACTGAAGCTTTCTTT
CDR3aa: CASSFTGGNTEAFF

abundance: NA
v_gene: TRBV28
j_gene: TRBJ2-7
d_gene: TRBD2
CDR3nt: TGTGCCAGCAGTCTCCCCGGGAGGGGCTACGAGCAGTACTTC
CDR3aa: CASSLPGRGYEQYF

abundance: NA
v_gene: TRBV27
j_gene: TRBJ1-1
d_gene: TRBD1
CDR3nt: TGTGCCAGCAGTTTACAGGGGGCGGACACTGAAGCTTTCTTT
CDR3aa: CASSLQGADTEAFF

abundance: NA
v_gene: TRBV28
j_gene: TRBJ2-7
d_gene: TRBD1
CDR3nt: TGTGCCACGGAGACAGGGGGCGAGAACGAGCAGTACTTC
CDR3aa: CATETGGENEQYF

abundance: NA
v_gene: TRBV4-3
j_gene: TRBJ1-1
d_gene: NA
CDR3nt: TGCGCCAGCAGCCAGGCGGACAGAGGTAACACTGAAGCTTTCTTT
CDR3aa: CASSQADRGNTEAFF

abundance: once
v_gene: TRBV28
j_gene: TRBJ1-5
d_gene: NA
CDR3nt: TGTGCCAGCATGGAGGGGAATACGAATCAGCCCCAGCATTTT
CDR3aa: CASMEGNTNQPQHF

abundance: NA
v_gene: TRBV5-4
j_gene: TRBJ2-7
d_gene: TRBD1
CDR3nt: TGTGCCAGCAGCCGCGGACAGGGCTACGAGCAGTACTTC
CDR3aa: CASSRGQGYEQYF

abundance: NA
v_gene: TRBV27
j_gene: TRBJ1-5
d_gene: NA
CDR3nt: TGTGCCAGCAGTCCTAATCTAAGGGGTTATCAGCCCCAGCATTTT
CDR3aa: CASSPNLRGYQPQHF

abundance: NA
v_gene: TRBV7-9
j_gene: TRBJ1-2
d_gene: TRBD1
CDR3nt: TGTGCCAGCAGACGGGACAGGAGCTATGGCTACACCTTC
CDR3aa: CASRRDRSYGYTF

abundance: NA
v_gene: TRBV11-2
j_gene: TRBJ2-5
d_gene: NA
CDR3nt: TGTGCCAGCAGCTCCCTTTGGGGGAGGATCGGAGAGACCCAGTACTTC
CDR3aa: CASSSLWGRIGETQYF

abundance: NA
v_gene: TRBV28
j_gene: TRBJ1-3
d_gene: NA
CDR3nt: TGTGCCAGCATAAGTATGGGGACAACTTCTGGAAACACCATATATTTT
CDR3aa: CASISMGTTSGNTIYF

abundance: NA
v_gene: TRBV6-1
j_gene: TRBJ2-1
d_gene: TRBD2
CDR3nt: TGTGCCAGCAGTGACGGGGGGGATCACAATGAGCAGTTCTTC
CDR3aa: CASSDGGDHNEQFF

abundance: NA
v_gene: TRBV19
j_gene: TRBJ2-7
d_gene: TRBD2
CDR3nt: TGTGCCAGTAGTATTTCCCCCCGGGTACTAGCGGGAGTCTCCTACGAGCAGTACTTC
CDR3aa: CASSISPRVLAGVSYEQYF

abundance: NA
v_gene: TRBV2
j_gene: TRBJ2-1
d_gene: TRBD2
CDR3nt: TGTGCCAGCAGTGAAAGGGGGACTAGCGGGAGGGCACTGCAGTTCTTC
CDR3aa: CASSERGTSGRALQFF

abundance: NA
v_gene: TRBV28
j_gene: TRBJ2-3
d_gene: TRBD2
CDR3nt: TGTGCCAGCAGCCCCGGACTAGCGGGAGCAGATACGCAGTATTTT
CDR3aa: CASSPGLAGADTQYF

abundance: NA
v_gene: TRBV19
j_gene: TRBJ2-1
d_gene: TRBD2
CDR3nt: TGTGCCAGTAGTATAGGGACTAGTTTGAATGAGCAGTTCTTC
CDR3aa: CASSIGTSLNEQFF

abundance: NA
v_gene: TRBV29-1
j_gene: TRBJ1-2
d_gene: NA
CDR3nt: TGCAGCGTTGAATTTCGCGCGGAGTCCGGTGGCTACACCTTC
CDR3aa: CSVEFRAESGGYTF

abundance: NA
v_gene: TRBV6-5
j_gene: TRBJ2-1
d_gene: TRBD2
CDR3nt: TGTGCCAGCAGTTCCGGGGGGGTCGGCAATGAGCAGTTCTTC
CDR3aa: CASSSGGVGNEQFF

abundance: NA
v_gene: TRBV10-3
j_gene: TRBJ2-7
d_gene: TRBD2
CDR3nt: TGTGCCATCAGTGAAGGAGCGGGACTTGACGAGCAGTACTTC
CDR3aa: CAISEGAGLDEQYF

abundance: NA
v_gene: TRBV5-6
j_gene: TRBJ2-7
d_gene: NA
CDR3nt: TGTGCCAGCAGCTTCGGGGGGCCGGTTTACGAGCAGTACTTC
CDR3aa: CASSFGGPVYEQYF

abundance: NA
v_gene: TRBV19
j_gene: TRBJ1-2
d_gene: NA
CDR3nt: TGTGCCAGTAGTACCAACAGGGTCTCAAACTATGGCTACACCTTC
CDR3aa: CASSTNRVSNYGYTF

abundance: NA
v_gene: TRBV11-3
j_gene: TRBJ1-3
d_gene: NA
CDR3nt: TGTGCCAGCAGCCCGGGGGGTTTCTCTGGAAACACCATATATTTT
CDR3aa: CASSPGGFSGNTIYF

abundance: NA
v_gene: TRBV6-5
j_gene: TRBJ1-1
d_gene: NA
CDR3nt: TGTGCCAGCCGCGGGACGGGGAACACTGAAGCTTTCTTT
CDR3aa: CASRGTGNTEAFF

abundance: NA
v_gene: TRBV5-1
j_gene: TRBJ2-3
d_gene: NA
CDR3nt: TGCGCCAGCAGCTTGGGGACTCAGGCAGATACGCAGTATTTT
CDR3aa: CASSLGTQADTQYF

abundance: NA
v_gene: TRBV9
j_gene: TRBJ2-7
d_gene: NA
CDR3nt: TGTGCCAGCAGCGTCACAGGGAACGAGCAGTACTTC
CDR3aa: CASSVTGNEQYF

abundance: NA
v_gene: TRBV2
j_gene: TRBJ2-4
d_gene: NA
CDR3nt: TGTGCCAGCAGGCGTGGGCTAGCCAAAAACATTCAGTACTTC
CDR3aa: CASRRGLAKNIQYF

abundance: NA
v_gene: TRBV6-1
j_gene: TRBJ2-7
d_gene: NA
CDR3nt: TGTGCCAGCAGTGAGTCCGGGACTGTCTACGAGCAGTACTTC
CDR3aa: CASSESGTVYEQYF

abundance: NA
v_gene: TRBV5-6
j_gene: TRBJ2-1
d_gene: TRBD2
CDR3nt: TGTGCCAGCAGCCACGAGCGGGAGGGTCGATACAATGAGCAGTTCTTC
CDR3aa: CASSHEREGRYNEQFF

abundance: NA
v_gene: TRBV28
j_gene: TRBJ1-2
d_gene: TRBD1
CDR3nt: TGTGCCAGCAGTTCCGGGACAGTTTACAATGGCTACACCTTC
CDR3aa: CASSSGTVYNGYTF